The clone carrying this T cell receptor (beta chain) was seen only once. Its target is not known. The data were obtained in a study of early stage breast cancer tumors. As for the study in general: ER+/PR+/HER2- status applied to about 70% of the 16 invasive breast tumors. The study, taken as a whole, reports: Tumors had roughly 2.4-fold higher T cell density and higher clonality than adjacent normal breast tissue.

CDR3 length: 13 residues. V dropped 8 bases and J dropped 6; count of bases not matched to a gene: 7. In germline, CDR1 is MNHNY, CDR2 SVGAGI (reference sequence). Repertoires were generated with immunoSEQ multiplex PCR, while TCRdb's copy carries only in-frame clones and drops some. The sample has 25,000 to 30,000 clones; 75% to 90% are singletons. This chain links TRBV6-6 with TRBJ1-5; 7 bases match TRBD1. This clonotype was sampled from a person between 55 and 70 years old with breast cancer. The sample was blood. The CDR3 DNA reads TGTGCCAGCGGAGGGCCAGGGGGTCAGCCCCAGCATTTT. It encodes CASGGPGGQPQHF.